This TCR beta chain was sequenced for a study of T-cell reconstitution after alpha-beta-depleted transplantation in children. The table lists this clonotype with many counts. Researchers prepared the TCRbeta library using unique molecular identifiers, the study reports. Via MiXCR, TCRdb re-called the PCR reads, giving one row per CDR3 protein. The table has hundreds of thousands of distinct CDR3 sequences, about 9.5% seen once. V was cut by 8 bases and J by 1 base, with 6 bases left in between. The V gene's germline CDR1 is SGHDN and CDR2 FVKESK. There are 12 residues in the CDR3. This clonotype was sampled from a human donor who donated a stem cell graft to a child with acute lymphoblastic leukemia. The source material was PBMCs from the stem cell graft donor, sampled from the stem cell graft. The chain carries TRBV14 and TRBJ1-3; D uncertain. The CDR3 DNA sequence: TGTGCCAGCGGGGTATCTGGAAACACCATATATTTT. Translation gives CASGVSGNTIYF. Full variable domain (missing parts from reference TRBV14 and TRBJ1-3): EAGVTQFPSHSVIEKGQTVTLRCDPISGHDNLYWYRRVMGKEIKFLLHFVKESKQDESGMPNNRFLAERTGGTYSTLKVQPAELEDSGVYFCASGVSGNTIYFGEGSWLTVV.